This TCR beta chain is from a study of T cells in women clearing cervical HPV infection. Study conclusions and caveats: Effector/memory and HPV-specific T cells were not isolated, and association timing is unknown.

V lost 3 bases and J lost 0, with 15 bases in between. CDR1 and CDR2 (germline): KGHSH, LQKENI. This CDR3 contains 18 residues. Judged by frequency, this clone is medium-sized. Its specificity is unknown. The read finishes 3 residues shy of the CDR3 end, and the germline J gene is used to complete it. Clones were read by immunoSEQ multiplex PCR, and TCRdb kept only the in-frame ones, dropping some. The sample includes 25,000 to 35,000 clones. This clonotype originated in a woman aged 18-70 years with a cervical HPV16 infection that either progressed to CIN3+ or cleared (not recorded which). The chain recombines TRBV18 with TRBJ2-6, with D tentatively TRBD2 (5 bases). The sample comprised blood buffy coat. The sequenced CDR3 bases are TGTGCCAGCTCACCTGATATGGACGGACTCTCTGGGGCCAACGTC. This codes for CASSPDMDGLSGANV. The complete CDR3 protein is CASSPDMDGLSGANVLTF.